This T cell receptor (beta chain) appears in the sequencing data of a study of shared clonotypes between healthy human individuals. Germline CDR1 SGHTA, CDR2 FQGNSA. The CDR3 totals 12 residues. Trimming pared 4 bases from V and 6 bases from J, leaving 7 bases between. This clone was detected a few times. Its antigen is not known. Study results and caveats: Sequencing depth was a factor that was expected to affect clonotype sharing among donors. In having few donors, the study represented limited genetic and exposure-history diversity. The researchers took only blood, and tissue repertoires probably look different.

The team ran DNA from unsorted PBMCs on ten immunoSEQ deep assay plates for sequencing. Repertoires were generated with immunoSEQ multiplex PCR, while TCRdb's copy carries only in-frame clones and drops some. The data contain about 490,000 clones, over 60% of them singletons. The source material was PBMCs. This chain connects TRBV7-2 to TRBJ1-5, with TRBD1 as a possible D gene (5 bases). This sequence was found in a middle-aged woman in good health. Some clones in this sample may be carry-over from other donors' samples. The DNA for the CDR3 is TGTGCCAGCAGCTCTAGGGGTCAGCCCCAGCATTTT. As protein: CASSSRGQPQHF.